The rows below give T cell receptor beta chains drawn from one sample of a study of CD8 T cells in Susac syndrome. Via MiXCR, TCRdb re-called the immunoSEQ multiplex PCR reads, giving one row per CDR3 protein. The sample lists 150,000 to 200,000 distinct CDR3 sequences; about 94% were seen once. Sequenced sample: CD4+ T cells from PBMCs. The receptors stem from a human donor in good health. Both conserved end residues are part of each CDR3.

length	V	J	CDR3
14	TRBV6-5	TRBJ1-1	CASSLSGFRTEAFF
15	TRBV7-9	TRBJ2-7	CASSQAVAGTYEQYF
15	TRBV20-1	TRBJ1-3	CSATLPGSAGNTIYF
15	TRBV7-3	TRBJ1-1	CASSLQAGMNTEAFF
16	TRBV19	TRBJ1-6	CASSGTESSYNSPLHF
12	TRBV18	TRBJ1-5	CASSPPSGPQHF
17	TRBV7-9	TRBJ2-1	CASSFPIQGDPYNEQFF
12	TRBV9	TRBJ1-6	CASSVFGSPLHF
12	TRBV6-2/TRBV6-3	TRBJ1-4	CASRPQDEELFF
16	TRBV10-3	TRBJ2-7	CAISPTSGGLDDEQYF
16	TRBV20-1	TRBJ2-7	CSARLAGGRSSYEQYF
13	TRBV9	TRBJ1-3	CASSVEWGNTIYF
13	TRBV10-2	TRBJ2-7	CASRSRGPYEQYF
13	TRBV5-4	TRBJ1-6	CASSAGSGSPLHF
13	TRBV19	TRBJ1-6	CASAQAGDSPLHF
13	TRBV4-2	TRBJ2-2	CASSQRGAGELFF
17	TRBV4-1	TRBJ2-3	CASSKQGPGMDTDTQYF
16	TRBV20-1	TRBJ1-2	CSAAGTGTGKNYGYTF
14	TRBV7-2	TRBJ2-1	CASSWRHRGSEQFF
14	TRBV5-1	TRBJ2-3	CASSTGLAGDTQYF
15	TRBV7-2	TRBJ2-7	CASSLEAGGAYEQYF
13	TRBV29-1	TRBJ1-2	CSVEAEPNYGYTF
14	TRBV27	TRBJ2-3	CASSLAAGTDTQYF
15	TRBV5-1	TRBJ1-1	CASSSVQGGGTEAFF
16	TRBV9	TRBJ2-5	CASSVNNGGREETQYF
14	TRBV3-1	TRBJ1-2	CASSQLTRDYGYTF
13	TRBV9	TRBJ1-4	CASSGTQGEKLFF
13	TRBV7-8	TRBJ2-3	CASSSGFADTQYF
16	TRBV5-4	TRBJ2-7	CASSLNIGTGIGEQYF